This T cell receptor beta chain was captured by sequencing in a study of molecular identifiers for immune sequencing clone quantification. Whole-study results and caveats: Identical TCR molecules that share a barcode could lead to an underestimation of highly expanded clone sizes.

J lost 3 bases, V lost 3 bases, and 8 bases had no gene match. Germline V lookup: CDR1 LNHDA, CDR2 SQIVND (reference sequence). The CDR3 length is 16 residues. Note on this clonotype: Its antigen remains unknown.

TCRdb used MiXCR to reprocess the PCR reads, holding one entry per CDR3 protein. The sample shows around 470,000 distinct CDR3 sequences, around 23% of them seen only once. V gene TRBV19 combines with J gene TRBJ1-1; 9 positions match TRBD1. This clonotype was obtained from a human donor in good health. Some libraries in this study had Jurkat cell RNA spiked in. Sequenced input: naive CD8+ T cells from blood, with Jurkat cell RNA spiked in. Subset specified: FACS-sorted CD8+CD4-CCR7+CD45RA+ naive T cells. CDR3 residues: CASSIGQGSGDTEAFF. The CDR3 DNA reads TGTGCCAGTAGTATCGGACAGGGGAGCGGGGACACTGAAGCTTTCTTT.